One and the same sample provided the 30 T cell receptor beta chains below, sequenced in a study of blood T cell repertoires in COVID-19. Some clones are missing from TCRdb's copy, which holds only in-frame ones; the method was immunoSEQ multiplex PCR. The sample holds around 100,000 clones, approximately 90% seen once. Sequencing was carried out using peripheral blood. The receptors were gathered from a man in his sixties with acute or convalescent COVID-19.

V usage is TRBV5-5 and J usage is TRBJ2-1; 12 bases fit TRBD2. The V and J ends lost 2 bases and 4 bases, in that order; junction bases with no gene match: 13. The CDR3 extends over 19 amino acids. Germline CDR1 reads SGHKS; CDR2 reads YYEKEE (reference sequence). The CDR3 loop reads CASSFRDRGTSGRYNEQFF. The CDR3 bases are TGTGCCAGCAGCTTCCGGGACAGGGGTACTAGCGGGAGGTACAATGAGCAGTTCTTC.

The J gene is TRBJ2-3, the V gene TRBV2, with 8 bases identical to TRBD2. V dropped 8 bases and J dropped 5; count of bases not matched to a gene: 6. In germline, CDR1 is SNHLY, CDR2 FYNNEI. This CDR3 has 13 amino acids. CDR3 protein: CASLVSGIDTQYF. CDR3 DNA sequence: TGTGCCAGCTTAGTTAGCGGGATAGATACGCAGTATTTT. Full variable domain (remainder filled in from reference TRBV2 and TRBJ2-3): EPEVTQTPSHQVTQMGQEVILRCVPISNHLYFYWYRQILGQKVEFLVSFYNNEISEKSEIFDDQFSVERPDGSNFTLKIRSTKLEDSAMYFCASLVSGIDTQYFGPGTRLTVL.

The chain carries TRBV19 and TRBJ1-5; unclear D gene. Trimming cost V 5 bases and J 9 bases, with 14 bases left between them. The V gene's germline CDR1 is LNHDA and CDR2 SQIVND (reference sequence). The CDR3 covers 13 residues. DNA for the CDR3: TGTGCCAGTAGTCCCCCGTCGGGGTGGCCCCAGCATTTT. The encoded protein is CASSPPSGWPQHF. Full variable domain (missing parts from reference TRBV19 and TRBJ1-5): DGGITQSPKYLFRKEGQNVTLSCEQNLNHDAMYWYRQDPGQGLRLIYYSQIVNDFQKGDIAEGYSVSREKKESFPLTVTSAQKNPTAFYLCASSPPSGWPQHFGDGTRLSIL.

This sequence joins TRBV7-9 and TRBJ1-2, with TRBD1 matching over 9 bases. The CDR3 is made up of 12 amino acids. Germline-derived CDR1 and CDR2 are SEHNR and FQNEAQ (reference sequence). With V trimmed by 3 bases and J by 11 bases, 4 bases remained unmatched. CDR3 sequence (DNA): TGTGCCAGCAGCTTTGCGGACAGGGGTTACACCTTC. As protein: CASSFADRGYTF.

The V gene is TRBV19, the J gene TRBJ2-3; 7 nucleotides match TRBD1. J lost 3 bases, V lost 5 bases, and 11 bases had no gene match. The length of the CDR3 is 16 residues. Germline values: CDR1 LNHDA, CDR2 SQIVND (reference sequence). This CDR3 reads CASSPRPRQGTDTQYF. The CDR3 DNA reads TGTGCCAGTAGTCCACGGCCCCGACAGGGAACAGATACGCAGTATTTT. The variable domain in full, with the rest retrieved from reference TRBV19 and TRBJ2-3, is DGGITQSPKYLFRKEGQNVTLSCEQNLNHDAMYWYRQDPGQGLRLIYYSQIVNDFQKGDIAEGYSVSREKKESFPLTVTSAQKNPTAFYLCASSPRPRQGTDTQYFGPGTRLTVL.

The rearrangement uses TRBV19 and TRBJ1-5; weak D call: TRBD1 (5 bases). Germline V lookup: CDR1 LNHDA, CDR2 SQIVND (reference sequence). CDR3 length: 14 residues. Trimming took 6 bases from V and 9 from J, leaving 18 bases between them. The chain's CDR3 is CASSGRSYRGPQHF. CDR3 sequence (DNA): TGTGCCAGTAGCGGGAGGAGCTATAGGGGGCCCCAGCATTTT.

The chain links TRBV6-1 to TRBJ2-3; no clear D. Between the trimmed V and J ends, which lost 2 bases and 2 bases, there was a span of 5 bases. The germline CDR1 and CDR2 sequences are MNHNS and SASEGT. This CDR3 has 13 amino acids. The CDR3 region is CASSETATDTQYF. In nucleotides, the CDR3 is TGTGCCAGCAGTGAAACAGCCACAGATACGCAGTATTTT.

The rearrangement joins TRBV19 to TRBJ2-2, with TRBD1 matching over 11 bases. The CDR3 sequence is 15 residues long. Germline CDR1 LNHDA, CDR2 SQIVND (reference sequence). The V and J ends lost 6 bases and 7 bases, in that order; junction bases with no gene match: 7. In DNA, the CDR3 is TGTGCCAGTAGCCCCCGGACAGGGGGCTACGGGGAGCTGTTTTTT. It encodes CASSPRTGGYGELFF.

This clone came up once. V is TRBV19 and J is TRBJ2-1; D is unclear. Trimming removed 4 bases from V and 3 bases from J, with 7 bases in between. The CDR3 sequence is 13 residues long. The germline CDR1 and CDR2 sequences are LNHDA and SQIVND (reference sequence). The CDR3 coding sequence is TGTGCCAGTAGTACGTCTTACTACAATGAGCAGTTCTTC. Translated, it gives CASSTSYYNEQFF.

The rearrangement links TRBV9 to TRBJ2-2, with 10 bases lining up with TRBD1. Per the germline V gene, CDR1 is SGDLS and CDR2 is YYNGEE. The CDR3 is made up of 13 amino acids. The V and J ends lost 4 bases and 7 bases, in that order; junction bases with no gene match: 1. CDR3 loop: CASSRDRGGELFF. In DNA, the CDR3 is TGTGCCAGCAGCCGGGACAGGGGCGGGGAGCTGTTTTTT.

The CDR3 DNA follows: TGTGCCAGTACTATGACAGGGGGAACCTATAATTCACCCCTCCACTTT. Translated: CASTMTGGTYNSPLHF. This chain uses TRBV19 with TRBJ1-6; TRBD1 agrees at 9 bases. After removal of 7 bases from V and 2 bases from J, the junction contained 6 bases not matched to a gene. The CDR3 runs 16 residues. Germline CDR1 LNHDA, CDR2 SQIVND (reference sequence).

V is TRBV30 and J is TRBJ1-2; 9 nucleotides align to TRBD1. The CDR3 spans 14 residues. Trimming took 6 bases from V and 4 from J; bases not matched to a gene: 9. Germline-derived CDR1 and CDR2 are GTSNPN and SVGIG (reference sequence). CDR3 DNA sequence: TGTGCCTGCTGGGACAGGGTTTATAGCTATGGCTACACCTTC. Its protein is CACWDRVYSYGYTF.

The chain carries TRBV5-1 and TRBJ2-1, with D uncertain. V was shortened by 2 bases and J by 3 bases, with 9 bases between the two germline ends. Germline V gene sequence: CDR1 SGHRS, CDR2 YFSETQ. This CDR3 spans 14 amino acids. CDR3 sequence: CASSLGADYNEQFF. The CDR3 region has the DNA TGCGCCAGCAGCTTAGGCGCGGACTACAATGAGCAGTTCTTC.

This clone appeared once. The V and J genes are TRBV9 and TRBJ2-1; 13 positions agree with TRBD2. Per germline, CDR1 SGDLS and CDR2 YYNGEE. Trimming removed 2 bases from V and 4 bases from J; junction bases left unmatched: 0. This CDR3 is 15 amino acids long. CDR3 bases: TGTGCCAGCAGCGTGGGACTAGCGGGGTACAATGAGCAGTTCTTC. This translates into CASSVGLAGYNEQFF.

The rearrangement uses TRBV30 and TRBJ2-5; possible D gene TRBD1, 6 bases. The CDR3 covers 12 residues. Trimming removed 8 bases at V and 7 bases at J, with 17 bases between. Germline CDR1 GTSNPN, CDR2 SVGIG (reference sequence). The CDR3 DNA reads TGTGCCCTACAACGGAGAGGGGGGACCCAGTACTTC. Translation: CALQRRGGTQYF.

This rearrangement joins TRBV6-5 to TRBJ2-7, with 9 bases matching TRBD1. CDR3 size: 14 residues. V lost 6 bases to trimming and J lost 2 bases; unmatched junction nucleotides: 5. Germline loops: CDR1 MNHEY, CDR2 SVGAGI. The CDR3 loop is CASSRDRAAYEQYV. CDR3 nucleotides: TGTGCCAGCAGCCGGGACAGGGCGGCCTACGAGCAGTACGTC.

This rearrangement joins TRBV5-4 to TRBJ2-6, with 7 positions matching TRBD1. Germline assignment: CDR1 SGHNT and CDR2 YYREEE (reference sequence). V lost 4 bases and J lost 1; bases outside the gene matches: 14. The length of the CDR3 is 19 residues. The CDR3 loop reads CASSALQGTNPSGANVLTF. CDR3 nucleotide sequence: TGTGCCAGCAGCGCGCTACAGGGGACGAACCCGTCTGGGGCCAACGTCCTGACTTTC.

This chain links TRBV5-4 with TRBJ1-1; 8 bases map to TRBD1. Germline V gene lookup returns CDR1 SGHNT and CDR2 YYREEE (reference sequence). The length of the CDR3 is 19 residues. Trimming removed 3 bases from V and 3 bases from J; junction bases left unmatched: 19. Here the CDR3 DNA reads TGTGCCAGCAGCTCACCCGACCGACAGGGGCGCCAGAGGGACACTGAAGCTTTCTTT. Its translation: CASSSPDRQGRQRDTEAFF. Supplemented by reference TRBV5-4 and TRBJ1-1, the full variable domain reads ETGVTQSPTHLIKTRGQQVTLRCSSQSGHNTVSWYQQALGQGPQFIFQYYREEENGRGNFPPRFSGLQFPNYSSELNVNALELDDSALYLCASSSPDRQGRQRDTEAFFGQGTRLTVV.

The rearrangement links TRBV2 to TRBJ2-4, with a tentative D call TRBD2 (5 bases). This CDR3 spans 17 amino acids. Germline loops: CDR1 SNHLY, CDR2 FYNNEI. V shed 6 bases and J shed 0 bases, with 18 bases lying between them. CDR3 amino acids: CASRDLGSLLAKNIQYF. CDR3 bases: TGTGCCAGCAGGGACCTGGGGAGCCTACTAGCCAAAAACATTCAGTACTTC.

The V call is TRBV30, the J call TRBJ2-1; 14 bases line up with TRBD2. V trimming: 4 bases; J trimming: 8 bases; junction bases outside the gene matches: 7. The CDR3 runs to 15 residues. Germline CDR1 is GTSNPN and CDR2 is SVGIG (reference sequence). CDR3 nucleotide sequence: TGTGCCTGGACCAAGGGACTAGCGGGAGTCGATGAGCAGTTCTTC. It yields the protein CAWTKGLAGVDEQFF.

This chain uses TRBV3-1 (or the pseudogene TRBV3-2) with TRBJ2-6; D remains unclear. Per the germline V gene, CDR1 is LGHDT and CDR2 is YNNKEL (reference sequence). V was trimmed by 4 bases and J by 0 bases, leaving 7 bases between them. This CDR3 is 15 amino acids long. The CDR3 DNA reads as TGTGCCAGCAGCCCGGTGATCTCTGGGGCCAACGTCCTGACTTTC. As protein: CASSPVISGANVLTF.

The genes are TRBV12-5 and TRBJ1-5; TRBD1 might be the D (6 bases). The CDR3 is 13 residues long. CDR1 is LGHNT, CDR2 FRNRAP, per germline. Trimming stripped 5 bases from V and 5 bases from J, with 10 bases between. CDR3 amino acids: CASGPGHYQPQHF. The CDR3 DNA follows: TGTGCTAGTGGTCCGGGACATTATCAGCCCCAGCATTTT.

J is TRBJ1-5 and V is TRBV6-5; TRBD1 matches 7 bases. V shed 6 bases and J 2 bases; nucleotides not matched to a gene: 1. CDR1 is MNHEY, CDR2 SVGAGI, per germline. The CDR3 is made up of 13 amino acids. The CDR3 bases are TGTGCCAGCAGCGACAGGGGCAATCAGCCCCAGCATTTT. This gives the protein CASSDRGNQPQHF.

The chain joins TRBV19 to TRBJ1-1; D perhaps matches TRBD1 (5 bases). Looked up from germline, CDR1 is LNHDA and CDR2 is SQIVND (reference sequence). V dropped 0 bases and J dropped 1 base, with 24 bases sitting between them. The CDR3 has 20 residues. The CDR3 nucleotides are TGTGCCAGTAGTATAGAGGGCCCAGAGAACTGGGGGGGGAAGAACACTGAAGCTTTCTTT. Its translation: CASSIEGPENWGGKNTEAFF.

The genes are TRBV2 and TRBJ2-7, with TRBD2 as a possible D gene (7 bases). The length of the CDR3 is 14 residues. Per the germline V gene, CDR1 is SNHLY and CDR2 is FYNNEI. V was pared by 5 bases and J by 2 bases, with 13 bases between. In nucleotides, the CDR3 is TGTGCCAGCAGTCCCTTCGGGGGGCCCTACGAGCAGTACGTC. As protein: CASSPFGGPYEQYV.

The chain carries TRBV5-1 and TRBJ2-1, with D perhaps TRBD1 (5 bases). V lost 0 bases and J 4 bases, leaving 11 bases between the germline ends. The germline V gene encodes CDR1 SGHRS and CDR2 YFSETQ. This CDR3 spans 15 amino acids. The DNA of the CDR3 is TGCGCCAGCAGCTTGGAATGGGGCATTTACAATGAGCAGTTCTTC. It specifies CASSLEWGIYNEQFF. The complete variable domain, with remaining parts taken from reference TRBV5-1 and TRBJ2-1, reads KAGVTQTPRYLIKTRGQQVTLSCSPISGHRSVSWYQQTPGQGLQFLFEYFSETQRNKGNFPGRFSGRQFSNSRSEMNVSTLELGDSALYLCASSLEWGIYNEQFFGPGTRLTVL.

The chain combines TRBV29-1 with TRBJ2-2; possible D gene TRBD2, 7 bases. The CDR3 sequence is 13 residues long. V was cut by 7 bases and J by 6 bases, with 15 bases left in between. From germline, CDR1 is SQVTM and CDR2 ANQGSEA. The DNA for the CDR3 is TGCAGCGCCGTTATAGGGGGGGCCGGGGAGCTGTTTTTT. Its translation is CSAVIGGAGELFF.

The rearrangement links TRBV10-3 to TRBJ1-2; D call uncertain. The CDR3 consists of 14 residues. Trimming removed 0 bases from V and 6 bases from J, with 11 bases in between. Looked up from germline, CDR1 is ENHRY and CDR2 is SYGVKD. CDR3 sequence: CAISESKPADGYTF. The CDR3 nucleotides are TGTGCCATCAGTGAGTCGAAGCCGGCGGATGGCTACACCTTC.

The V and J genes are TRBV7-3 and TRBJ2-1, with 9 bases fitting TRBD1. V lost 5 bases, J lost 1 base, and 9 bases stayed unmatched. The CDR3 has 17 amino acids. The germline gives CDR1 SGHTA, CDR2 FQGTGA. The CDR3 here is CASSRNFGTGSYNEQFF. DNA for the CDR3: TGTGCCAGCAGCCGGAACTTCGGGACAGGGTCCTACAATGAGCAGTTCTTC.

This clone was recorded once. CDR3 in amino acids: CASSPGLDVETQYF. The CDR3 DNA sequence: TGCGCCAGCAGCCCGGGACTAGATGTTGAGACCCAGTACTTC. This chain joins TRBV5-1 and TRBJ2-5, with 8 bases identical to TRBD2. J lost 5 bases, V lost 4 bases, and 7 bases had no gene match. The germline CDR1 and CDR2 sequences are SGHRS and YFSETQ. The CDR3 consists of 14 residues.